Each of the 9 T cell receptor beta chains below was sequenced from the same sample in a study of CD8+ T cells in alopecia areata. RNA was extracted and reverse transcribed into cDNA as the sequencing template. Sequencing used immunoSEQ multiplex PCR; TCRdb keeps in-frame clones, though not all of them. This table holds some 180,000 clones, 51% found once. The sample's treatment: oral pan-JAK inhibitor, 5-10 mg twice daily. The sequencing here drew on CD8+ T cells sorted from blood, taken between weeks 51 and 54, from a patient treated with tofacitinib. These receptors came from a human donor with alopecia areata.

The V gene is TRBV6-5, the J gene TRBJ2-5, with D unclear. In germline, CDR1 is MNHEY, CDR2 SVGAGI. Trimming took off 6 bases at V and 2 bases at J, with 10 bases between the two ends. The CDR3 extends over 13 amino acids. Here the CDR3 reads CASRPTIQETQYF. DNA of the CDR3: TGTGCCAGCAGGCCGACAATTCAAGAGACCCAGTACTTC.

The CDR3 spells CASSAPVTNTEAFF. The CDR3 coding sequence is TGTGCCAGCAGCGCGCCGGTGACTAACACTGAAGCTTTCTTT. The chain combines TRBV4-2 with TRBJ1-1; D is undetermined. Germline V CDR1 and CDR2: LGHNA, YNFKEQ. This CDR3 comprises 14 residues. V was clipped by 5 bases and J by 2 bases, with 12 bases between them.

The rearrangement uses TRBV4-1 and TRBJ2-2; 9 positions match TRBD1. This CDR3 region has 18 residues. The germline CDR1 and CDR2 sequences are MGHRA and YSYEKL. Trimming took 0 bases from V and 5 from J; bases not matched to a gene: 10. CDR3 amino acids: CASSQDRGQGGWTGELFF. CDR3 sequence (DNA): TGCGCCAGCAGCCAAGATAGGGGACAGGGAGGTTGGACCGGGGAGCTGTTTTTT.

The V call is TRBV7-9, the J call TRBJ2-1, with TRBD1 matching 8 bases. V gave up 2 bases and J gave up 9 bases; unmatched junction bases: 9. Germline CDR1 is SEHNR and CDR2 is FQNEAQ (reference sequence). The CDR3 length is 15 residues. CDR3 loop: CASSLPSGTGVEQFF. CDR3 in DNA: TGTGCCAGCAGCTTACCGTCCGGGACAGGCGTTGAGCAGTTCTTC.

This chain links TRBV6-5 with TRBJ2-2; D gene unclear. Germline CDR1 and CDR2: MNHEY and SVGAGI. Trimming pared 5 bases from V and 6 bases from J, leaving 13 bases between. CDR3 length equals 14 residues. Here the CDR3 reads CASSGSQRAGELFF. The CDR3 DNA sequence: TGTGCCAGCAGTGGTAGCCAAAGGGCCGGGGAGCTGTTTTTT.

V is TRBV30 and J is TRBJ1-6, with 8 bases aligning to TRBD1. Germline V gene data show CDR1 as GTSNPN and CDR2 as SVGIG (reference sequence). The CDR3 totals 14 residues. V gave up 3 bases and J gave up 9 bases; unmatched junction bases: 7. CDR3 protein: CAWRAGGFTSPLHF. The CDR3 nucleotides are TGTGCCTGGAGAGCAGGGGGCTTCACTTCACCCCTCCACTTT.

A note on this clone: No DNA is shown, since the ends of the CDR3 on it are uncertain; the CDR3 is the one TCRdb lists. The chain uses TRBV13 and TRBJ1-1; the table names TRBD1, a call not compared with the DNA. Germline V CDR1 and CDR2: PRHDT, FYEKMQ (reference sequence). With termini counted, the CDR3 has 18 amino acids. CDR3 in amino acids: CASSFLWTGGEENTEAFF.

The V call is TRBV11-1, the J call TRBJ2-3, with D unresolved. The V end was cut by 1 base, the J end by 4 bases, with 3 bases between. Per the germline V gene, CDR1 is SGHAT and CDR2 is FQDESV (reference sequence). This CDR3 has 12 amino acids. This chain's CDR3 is CASSLVADTQYF. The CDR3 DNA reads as TGTGCCAGCAGCTTAGTAGCAGATACGCAGTATTTT.

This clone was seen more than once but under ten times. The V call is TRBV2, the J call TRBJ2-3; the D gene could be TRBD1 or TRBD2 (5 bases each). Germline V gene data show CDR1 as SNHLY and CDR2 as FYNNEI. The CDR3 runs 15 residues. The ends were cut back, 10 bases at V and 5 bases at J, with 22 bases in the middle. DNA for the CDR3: TGTGCCACTACCCCGGGACCCGGCTCGGGAGATACGCAGTATTTT. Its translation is CATTPGPGSGDTQYF. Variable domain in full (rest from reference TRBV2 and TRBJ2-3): EPEVTQTPSHQVTQMGQEVILRCVPISNHLYFYWYRQILGQKVEFLVSFYNNEISEKSEIFDDQFSVERPDGSNFTLKIRSTKLEDSAMYFCATTPGPGSGDTQYFGPGTRLTVL.